Listed below are T cell receptor beta chains from one sample, sequenced in a study of breast tumors, draining lymph nodes, adjacent tissues. Using its own MiXCR run on the multiplex PCR reads, TCRdb lists one record per CDR3 protein. Of approximately 280,000 distinct CDR3 sequences in the sample, around 31% are singletons; the top ten hold 1.1%. The sample comprised axillary lymph node tissue. The source is a female donor with breast cancer. Some clones in this sample may be carry-over from other donors' samples. The CDR3 runs from the conserved cysteine through the conserved F or W. D genes are given only for firm matches.

TRBJ2-3,14,.,TRBV6-1,CASSDGLRVDTQYF
TRBJ2-4,13,.,TRBV2,CASRDSRKNIQYF
TRBJ2-7,17,TRBD2,TRBV14,CASSQDWREGPFDEQYF
TRBJ2-7,15,.,TRBV11-2,CASRNTGTSQYEQYF
TRBJ1-1,16,.,TRBV7-9,CASSWGTGGFRTEAFF
TRBJ2-2,21,.,TRBV2,CASSEGGGRGPGHSNTGELFF
TRBJ1-3,14,.,TRBV3-1,CASSQGTKGNTIYF
TRBJ2-7,14,TRBD2,TRBV7-6,CASSPRGEGYEQYF
TRBJ2-7,12,.,TRBV30,CAWSESRVEQYF
TRBJ1-5,14,TRBD1,TRBV25-1,CASSARTGNQPQHF
TRBJ2-1,13,.,TRBV11-3,CASSLPTYTEQFF
TRBJ2-5,13,.,TRBV29-1,CSVAQGQQEAQYF
TRBJ2-7,13,TRBD1,TRBV30,CAFYDRGLYEQYF
TRBJ2-1,13,.,TRBV6-6,CASSRVSLSEQFF
TRBJ1-1,15,.,TRBV9,CASSATPQGNTEAFF
TRBJ2-7,16,.,TRBV5-5,CASSPAGLLGSYEQYF
TRBJ2-6,15,.,TRBV5-1,CASSQDPSGANVLTF
TRBJ2-1,16,.,TRBV12-3/TRBV12-4,CASIYREGREGEEQFF
TRBJ2-1,14,TRBD2,TRBV2,CASSDRGRDNEQFF
TRBJ2-7,13,.,TRBV20-1,CSARPPARNEQYF
TRBJ2-1,13,TRBD1,TRBV24-1,CATGQGDYNEQFF
TRBJ2-5,14,.,TRBV11-2,CASSSPTAQETQYF
TRBJ1-2,13,.,TRBV14,CASSQGLPYGYTF
TRBJ1-2,13,.,TRBV28,CASRLAGAGGYTF
TRBJ2-3,15,.,TRBV7-9,CASSLPIGTADTQYF
TRBJ2-7,15,.,TRBV5-8,CASSLGDTGPYEQYF
TRBJ2-2,17,TRBD2,TRBV3-1,CASSLPLAGSNTGELFF